This record covers a single T cell receptor beta chain. The source of the sample is a study of blood T cell repertoires in COVID-19. The CDR3 spans 12 residues. Trimming cost V 4 bases and J 12 bases, with 15 bases left between them. Sequenced by immunoSEQ multiplex PCR; TCRdb stores in-frame clones only, minus some. The table shows tens of thousands of clones, with around 76% occurring only once. This TCR came from an elderly woman with active or convalescent COVID-19. Sequencing was carried out using peripheral blood. The chain couples TRBV12-3 or TRBV12-4 to TRBJ1-2; no firm D call. Here the CDR3 reads CASSSRAGRDTF. DNA of the CDR3: TGTGCCAGCAGTTCCAGAGCCGGGAGGGACACCTTC.